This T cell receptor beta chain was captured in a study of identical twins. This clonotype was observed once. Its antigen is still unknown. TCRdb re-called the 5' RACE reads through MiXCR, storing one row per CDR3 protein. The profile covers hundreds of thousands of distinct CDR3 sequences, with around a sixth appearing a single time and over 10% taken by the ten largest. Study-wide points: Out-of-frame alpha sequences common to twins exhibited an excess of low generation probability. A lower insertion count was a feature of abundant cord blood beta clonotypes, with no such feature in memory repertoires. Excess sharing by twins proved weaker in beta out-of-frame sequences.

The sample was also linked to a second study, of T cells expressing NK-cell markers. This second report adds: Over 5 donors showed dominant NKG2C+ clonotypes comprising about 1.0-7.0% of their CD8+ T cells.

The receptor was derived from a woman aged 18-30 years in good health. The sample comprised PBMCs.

CDR3 in amino acids: CASTAGASGGPETQYF. CDR3 coding DNA: TGTGCCAGCACGGCAGGGGCTAGCGGGGGCCCAGAGACCCAGTACTTC. The chain uses TRBV9 and TRBJ2-5; TRBD2 aligns across 10 bases. There are 16 residues in the CDR3. In germline, CDR1 is SGDLS, CDR2 YYNGEE. Trimming took 6 bases from V and 4 from J; bases not matched to a gene: 12.